These 31 T cell receptor beta chains were sequenced from one sample in a study of T cell responses to AZD1222 COVID-19 vaccine. This table comes from immunoSEQ multiplex PCR, and its TCRdb copy is limited to in-frame clones, with some not included. The table includes under 150,000 clones, approximately 94% detected once. The sample was peripheral blood, taken on day 0 of AZD1222 vaccination. These receptors were collected from an adult in good health.

The chain couples TRBV5-6 to TRBJ1-2; 7 bases align to TRBD1. V shed 0 bases and J 6 bases; nucleotides not matched to a gene: 5. The CDR3 contains 14 residues. Germline lookup yields CDR1 SGHDT and CDR2 YYEEEE. The CDR3 sequence is CASSLATGSDGYTF. The DNA for the CDR3 is TGTGCCAGCAGCTTGGCGACAGGGAGCGATGGCTACACCTTC.

The rearrangement links TRBV2 to TRBJ2-3, with D possibly matching TRBD2 (6 bases). The CDR3 sequence is 17 residues long. V gave up 2 bases and J gave up 2 bases, with 17 bases separating them. In germline, CDR1 is SNHLY, CDR2 FYNNEI. CDR3 region: CASSEFLGGLNTDTQYF. CDR3 coding DNA: TGTGCCAGCAGTGAATTTTTGGGGGGTCTCAACACAGATACGCAGTATTTT.

The chain carries TRBV6-2 or TRBV6-3 and TRBJ2-7; D is possibly TRBD1 or TRBD2 (5 bases each). Trimming cost V 3 bases and J 2 bases, with 8 bases left between them. The CDR3 spans 13 residues. Germline lookup yields CDR1 MNHEY and CDR2 SVGEGT. CDR3: CASSYGTPYEQYF. CDR3 sequence (DNA): TGTGCCAGCAGTTATGGGACGCCCTACGAGCAGTACTTC.

J is TRBJ1-2 and V is TRBV5-4; tentative D call: TRBD1 (5 bases). Trimming cost V 1 base and J 4 bases, with 14 bases left between them. CDR3 length equals 15 residues. The germline V gene encodes CDR1 SGHNT and CDR2 YYREEE (reference sequence). In DNA form, the CDR3 reads TGTGCCAGCAGCTTGTATGGCGGGGGTCCCTATGGCTACACCTTC. As protein: CASSLYGGGPYGYTF.

V and J are TRBV11-2 and TRBJ2-7; D is unclear. The CDR3 totals 12 residues. The V end was cut by 1 base, the J end by 7 bases, with 8 bases between. Germline V gives CDR1 SGHAT, CDR2 FQNNGV. The CDR3, as DNA: TGTGCCAGCAGCTTAGGGTCCGGAGAGCAGTACTTC. Encoded protein: CASSLGSGEQYF.

The chain has TRBV7-6 and TRBJ2-7; 7 bases are shared with TRBD1. This CDR3 is 16 amino acids long. Germline V gene data show CDR1 as SGHVS and CDR2 as FNYEAQ. V dropped 1 base and J dropped 3; count of bases not matched to a gene: 9. CDR3 protein: CASSLGETGRIYEQYF. For the CDR3, the DNA is TGTGCCAGCAGCTTAGGGGAGACAGGGCGAATCTACGAGCAGTACTTC.

The V call is TRBV28, the J call TRBJ2-2, with D perhaps matching TRBD1 (5 bases). Trimming pared 3 bases from V and 7 bases from J, leaving 9 bases between. The germline V gene has CDR1 MDHEN and CDR2 SYDVKM. The CDR3 has 13 residues. The chain's CDR3 is CASSLVRVGELFF. In DNA form, the CDR3 reads TGTGCCAGCAGTTTGGTCAGGGTCGGGGAGCTGTTTTTT.

The V and J genes are TRBV6-2 or TRBV6-3 and TRBJ2-7, with 8 bases that match TRBD2. From germline, CDR1 is MNHEY and CDR2 SVGEGT. This CDR3 comprises 13 residues. V lost 5 bases, J lost 3 bases, and 3 bases stayed unmatched. CDR3 nucleotide sequence: TGTGCCAGCAGTCGGGAGGGCTTCTACGAGCAGTACTTC. Translation: CASSREGFYEQYF.

The CDR3 protein is CASSVGYEQYF. Here the CDR3 DNA reads TGTGCCAGCAGCGTTGGCTACGAGCAGTACTTC. The chain links TRBV3-1 (or the pseudogene TRBV3-2) to TRBJ2-7, with D unresolved. Germline loops: CDR1 LGHDT, CDR2 YNNKEL (reference sequence). This CDR3 has 11 amino acids. V gave up 5 bases and J gave up 3 bases, with 5 bases separating them.

V is TRBV5-4 and J is TRBJ2-3, with TRBD2 as a possible D gene (5 bases). Germline CDR1 reads SGHNT; CDR2 reads YYREEE (reference sequence). The CDR3 spans 14 residues. V dropped 3 bases and J dropped 2 bases, with 10 bases sitting between them. CDR3 protein: CASSSASPTDTQYF. CDR3 nucleotides: TGTGCCAGCAGCTCGGCTAGCCCCACAGATACGCAGTATTTT.

The CDR3 DNA reads as TGTGCCAGCAAGGGGACCGGGGACACTGAAGCTTTCTTT. Translating gives CASKGTGDTEAFF. J is TRBJ1-1 and V is TRBV28; perhaps TRBD1 as D (5 bases). The CDR3 consists of 13 residues. Germline CDR1 reads MDHEN; CDR2 reads SYDVKM. Deletions cut 7 bases from V and 3 bases from J, with 12 bases between.

The rearrangement joins TRBV2 to TRBJ1-5; 7 bases align to TRBD1. The CDR3 loop spans 16 amino acids. The ends lost 5 bases at V and 4 bases at J; junction bases unmatched: 11. CDR1 is SNHLY, CDR2 FYNNEI, per germline. The CDR3 sequence: CASSPRQGVGNQPQHF. For the CDR3, the DNA is TGTGCCAGCAGTCCACGACAGGGCGTGGGGAATCAGCCCCAGCATTTT.

The chain links TRBV5-4 to TRBJ2-5, with 14 bases aligning to TRBD2. Germline assignment: CDR1 SGHNT and CDR2 YYREEE (reference sequence). Unmatched junction bases numbered 7, after V lost 4 bases and J lost 5 bases. The CDR3 contains 16 residues. CDR3 DNA sequence: TGTGCCAGCAGCCAGGGACTAGCGGGAGTTACGGAGACCCAGTACTTC. Amino acids: CASSQGLAGVTETQYF.

This chain connects TRBV4-1 to TRBJ2-1; D is perhaps TRBD1 or TRBD2 (5 bases each). V was trimmed by 3 bases and J by 4 bases, leaving 22 bases between them. CDR3 length equals 18 residues. CDR1 MGHRA and CDR2 YSYEKL come from the germline V gene. The CDR3 bases are TGCGCCAGCAGCCAGGATGAAAGCGCAGGGAGTGGGTACAATGAGCAGTTCTTC. Its protein is CASSQDESAGSGYNEQFF.

V is TRBV6-5 and J is TRBJ2-5; 8 bases fit TRBD1. CDR1 and CDR2 (germline): MNHEY, SVGAGI. The V gene end was trimmed by 5 bases and the J gene end by 7 bases; junction bases not matched to a gene: 9. This CDR3 is 14 amino acids long. CDR3 nucleotides: TGTGCCAGCAGTCACCCGGACAGGGATGGGACCCAGTACTTC. Its translation is CASSHPDRDGTQYF.

This sequence joins TRBV18 and TRBJ1-2; a possible D gene is TRBD1 (5 bases). This CDR3 comprises 15 residues. V lost 2 bases and J 5 bases, leaving 15 bases between the germline ends. Germline V CDR1 and CDR2: KGHSH, LQKENI. CDR3 sequence (DNA): TGTGCCAGCTCACCAGGTCGAGGGACGGCTTATGGCTACACCTTC. Translating it yields CASSPGRGTAYGYTF.

The chain couples TRBV4-3 to TRBJ2-7; possible D gene TRBD2, 7 bases. Trimming took 0 bases from V and 0 from J, leaving 15 bases between them. This CDR3 is built from 17 residues. In germline, CDR1 is LGHNA, CDR2 YSLEER. The CDR3 DNA reads TGCGCCAGCAGCCAAGAGGGCTGGGGGGGCCACTCCTACGAGCAGTACTTC. Protein product: CASSQEGWGGHSYEQYF.

This clone was seen just once. This chain connects TRBV6-5 to TRBJ2-2, with no clear D. CDR1 and CDR2 (germline): MNHEY, SVGAGI. Deletions cut 6 bases from V and 5 bases from J, with 16 bases between. CDR3 length equals 15 residues. The CDR3 reads CASRNPERPTGELFF. As DNA, the CDR3 is TGTGCCAGCAGAAACCCGGAACGCCCAACCGGGGAGCTGTTTTTT.

The CDR3: CASSVGPGTEQNEQYF. DNA of the CDR3: TGTGCCAGCAGCGTAGGCCCCGGGACAGAGCAGAACGAGCAGTACTTC. This chain links TRBV9 with TRBJ2-7, with 7 bases fitting TRBD1. The CDR3 runs 16 residues. Germline trimming cut 0 bases from V and 5 bases from J; bases unmatched to any gene: 11. Germline lookup yields CDR1 SGDLS and CDR2 YYNGEE.

V and J are TRBV19 and TRBJ1-4, with a tentative D call TRBD1 (6 bases). Between the trimmed V and J ends, which lost 6 bases and 8 bases, there was a span of 19 bases. The CDR3 extends over 15 amino acids. Per germline, CDR1 LNHDA and CDR2 SQIVND (reference sequence). This CDR3 is CASSPTGTSWEKLFF. Here the CDR3 DNA reads TGTGCCAGTAGCCCAACCGGGACATCCTGGGAAAAACTGTTTTTT.

V usage is TRBV3-1 (or the pseudogene TRBV3-2) and J usage is TRBJ1-2, with unresolved D. The CDR3 length is 14 residues. Germline V gene sequence: CDR1 LGHDT, CDR2 YNNKEL (reference sequence). Deletions cut 4 bases from V and 4 bases from J, with 13 bases between. The CDR3 region is CASSPINGVYGYTF. CDR3 sequence (DNA): TGTGCCAGCAGCCCCATTAACGGAGTCTATGGCTACACCTTC.

This chain connects TRBV4-2 to TRBJ2-5; 7 nucleotides align to TRBD1. The CDR3 length is 14 residues. CDR1 is LGHNA and CDR2 is YNFKEQ in the germline V gene. V shed 4 bases and J 5 bases; nucleotides not matched to a gene: 7. CDR3 region: CASSPTPRGETQYF. The DNA of the CDR3 is TGTGCCAGCAGCCCGACACCCAGGGGGGAGACCCAGTACTTC.

The J gene is TRBJ2-2, the V gene TRBV19, with 9 bases matching TRBD2. The CDR3 sequence is 15 residues long. Germline CDR1 reads LNHDA; CDR2 reads SQIVND (reference sequence). V lost 5 bases to trimming and J lost 7 bases; unmatched junction nucleotides: 8. The DNA of the CDR3 is TGTGCCAGTAGTCGGCTAGCGGGATCGAGCGGGGAGCTGTTTTTT. It specifies CASSRLAGSSGELFF.

The genes are TRBV29-1 and TRBJ1-1; D remains unclear. The CDR3 is 11 residues long. CDR1 is SQVTM and CDR2 is ANQGSEA in the germline V gene. V gave up 5 bases and J gave up 8 bases, with 12 bases separating them. CDR3 in amino acids: CSVYRLKEAFF. As DNA, the CDR3 is TGCAGCGTTTATAGGTTGAAGGAAGCTTTCTTT.

The rearrangement joins TRBV19 to TRBJ2-1; D not certain. The CDR3 consists of 12 residues. CDR1 and CDR2 (germline): LNHDA, SQIVND (reference sequence). Trimming stripped 8 bases from V and 6 bases from J, with 11 bases between. Here the CDR3 DNA reads TGTGCCAGTGCTCACACACCCAATGAGCAGTTCTTC. This translates into CASAHTPNEQFF. Full variable domain (outside the CDR3, taken from reference TRBV19 and TRBJ2-1): DGGITQSPKYLFRKEGQNVTLSCEQNLNHDAMYWYRQDPGQGLRLIYYSQIVNDFQKGDIAEGYSVSREKKESFPLTVTSAQKNPTAFYLCASAHTPNEQFFGPGTRLTVL.

The chain links TRBV7-2 to TRBJ1-1; tentative D call: TRBD1 (5 bases). Germline V CDR1 and CDR2: SGHTA, FQGNSA. The CDR3 runs to 15 residues. The germline V and J ends were trimmed by 4 bases and 1 base, with 13 bases remaining between them. CDR3 DNA sequence: TGTGCCAGCAGCTCTCAGGGAGGGAGGAACACTGAAGCTTTCTTT. This gives the protein CASSSQGGRNTEAFF.

V gene TRBV14 combines with J gene TRBJ2-5, with no clear D. V lost 0 bases and J 6 bases, leaving 5 bases between the germline ends. Germline CDR1 SGHDN, CDR2 FVKESK. CDR3 size: 12 residues. CDR3 region: CASSQDRKTQYF. CDR3 in DNA: TGTGCCAGCAGCCAAGATCGCAAGACCCAGTACTTC.

V gene TRBV10-3 combines with J gene TRBJ1-4; no reliable D call. Germline loops: CDR1 ENHRY, CDR2 SYGVKD. With 4 bases removed from V and 0 bases from J, the gap between germline ends came to 12 bases. The CDR3 is 16 amino acids. CDR3 coding DNA: TGTGCCATCAGTGCCACAGCAACTGCAACTAATGAAAAACTGTTTTTT. Translating it yields CAISATATATNEKLFF.

This clone turned up a few times. The rearrangement joins TRBV7-9 to TRBJ2-5, with 8 bases matching TRBD2. J lost 5 bases, V lost 4 bases, and 15 bases had no gene match. This CDR3 has 17 residues. Per germline, CDR1 SEHNR and CDR2 FQNEAQ (reference sequence). CDR3 sequence reads: CASSSPTSSGHFETQYF. CDR3 DNA: TGTGCCAGCAGCTCTCCCACTTCTAGCGGGCACTTTGAGACCCAGTACTTC.

This chain links TRBV7-9 with TRBJ2-5; D gene uncertain. The CDR3 runs to 14 residues. Trimming removed 0 bases at V and 5 bases at J, with 10 bases between. Germline CDR1 reads SEHNR; CDR2 reads FQNEAQ (reference sequence). The CDR3 DNA is TGTGCCAGCAGCTTAGCTCAGCCCGGGGAGACCCAGTACTTC. Amino acid sequence: CASSLAQPGETQYF.

This chain links TRBV7-9 with TRBJ1-2; D perhaps matches TRBD1 (5 bases). Trimming pared 2 bases from V and 3 bases from J, leaving 10 bases between. This CDR3 comprises 14 residues. The germline V gene has CDR1 SEHNR and CDR2 FQNEAQ (reference sequence). The CDR3 sequence: CASSLHARDYGYTF. The CDR3 DNA reads as TGTGCCAGCAGCTTACACGCCAGGGACTATGGCTACACCTTC.